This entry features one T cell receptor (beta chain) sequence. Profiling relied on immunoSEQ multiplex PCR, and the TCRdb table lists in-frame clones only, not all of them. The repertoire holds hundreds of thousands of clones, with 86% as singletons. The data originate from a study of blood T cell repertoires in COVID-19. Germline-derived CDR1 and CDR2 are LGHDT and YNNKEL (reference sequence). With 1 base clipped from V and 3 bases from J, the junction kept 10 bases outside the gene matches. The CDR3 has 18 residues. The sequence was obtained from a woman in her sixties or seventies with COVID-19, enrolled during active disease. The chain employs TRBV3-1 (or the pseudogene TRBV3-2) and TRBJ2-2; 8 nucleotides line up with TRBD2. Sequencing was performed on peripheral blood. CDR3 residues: CASSQGLAGDADTGELFF. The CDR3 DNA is TGTGCCAGCAGCCAAGGCCTAGCGGGCGATGCTGACACCGGGGAGCTGTTTTTT.